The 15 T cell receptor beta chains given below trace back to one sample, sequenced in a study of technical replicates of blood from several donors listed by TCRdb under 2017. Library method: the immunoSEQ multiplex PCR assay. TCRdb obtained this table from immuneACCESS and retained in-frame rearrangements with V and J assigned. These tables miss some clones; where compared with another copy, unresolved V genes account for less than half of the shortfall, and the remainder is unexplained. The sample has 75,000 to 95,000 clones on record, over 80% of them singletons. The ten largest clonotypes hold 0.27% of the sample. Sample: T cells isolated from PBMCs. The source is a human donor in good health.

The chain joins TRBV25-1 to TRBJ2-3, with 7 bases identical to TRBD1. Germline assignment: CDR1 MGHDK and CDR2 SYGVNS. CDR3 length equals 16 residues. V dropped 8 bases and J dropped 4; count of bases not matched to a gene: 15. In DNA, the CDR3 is TGTGCCAGCGGCTACCCGACAGGGACCCCGGCAGATACGCAGTATTTT. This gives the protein CASGYPTGTPADTQYF. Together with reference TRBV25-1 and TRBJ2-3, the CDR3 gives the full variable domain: EADIYQTPRYLVIGTGKKITLECSQTMGHDKMYWYQQDPGMELHLIHYSYGVNSTEKGDLSSESTVSRIRTEHFPLTLESARPSHTSQYLCASGYPTGTPADTQYFGPGTRLTVL.

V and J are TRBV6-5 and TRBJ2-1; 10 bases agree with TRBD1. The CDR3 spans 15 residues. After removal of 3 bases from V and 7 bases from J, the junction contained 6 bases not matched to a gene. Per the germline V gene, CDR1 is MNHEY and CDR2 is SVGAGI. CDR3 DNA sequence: TGTGCCAGCAGTTATCCGGGACAGGGGAGGAATGAGCAGTTCTTC. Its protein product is CASSYPGQGRNEQFF.

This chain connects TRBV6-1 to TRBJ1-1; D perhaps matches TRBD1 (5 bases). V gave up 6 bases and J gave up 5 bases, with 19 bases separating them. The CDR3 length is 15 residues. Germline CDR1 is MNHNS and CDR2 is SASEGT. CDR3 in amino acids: CASSISRDFGTEAFF. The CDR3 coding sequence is TGTGCCAGCAGCATATCCCGGGACTTTGGTACTGAAGCTTTCTTT.

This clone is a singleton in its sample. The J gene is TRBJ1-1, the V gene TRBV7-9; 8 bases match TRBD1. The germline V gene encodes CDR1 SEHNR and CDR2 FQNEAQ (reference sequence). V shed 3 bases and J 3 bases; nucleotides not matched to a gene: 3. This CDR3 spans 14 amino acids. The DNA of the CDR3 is TGTGCCAGCAGCTTGGGACAGGCGTACACTGAAGCTTTCTTT. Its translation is CASSLGQAYTEAFF.

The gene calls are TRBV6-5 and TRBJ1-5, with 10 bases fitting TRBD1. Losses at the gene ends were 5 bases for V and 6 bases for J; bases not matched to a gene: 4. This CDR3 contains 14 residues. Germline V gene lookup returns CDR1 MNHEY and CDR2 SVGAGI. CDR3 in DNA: TGTGCCAGCAGTCGGGACAGGGGTGGTCAGCCCCAGCATTTT. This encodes CASSRDRGGQPQHF.

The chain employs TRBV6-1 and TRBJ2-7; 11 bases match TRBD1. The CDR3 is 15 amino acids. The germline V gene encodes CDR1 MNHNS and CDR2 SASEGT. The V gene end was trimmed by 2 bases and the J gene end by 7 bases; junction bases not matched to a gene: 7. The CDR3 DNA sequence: TGTGCCAGCAGTGAATTTAGGGGACAGGGGGGTGAGCAGTACTTC. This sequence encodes CASSEFRGQGGEQYF.

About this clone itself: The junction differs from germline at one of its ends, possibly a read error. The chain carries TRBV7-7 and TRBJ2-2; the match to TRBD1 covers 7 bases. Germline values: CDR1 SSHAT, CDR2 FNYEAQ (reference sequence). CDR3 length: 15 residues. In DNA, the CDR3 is TGTGCTAGCAGCTTAGAACACAGGGGCACCGGGGAGCTGTTTTTT. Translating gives CASSLEHRGTGELFF.

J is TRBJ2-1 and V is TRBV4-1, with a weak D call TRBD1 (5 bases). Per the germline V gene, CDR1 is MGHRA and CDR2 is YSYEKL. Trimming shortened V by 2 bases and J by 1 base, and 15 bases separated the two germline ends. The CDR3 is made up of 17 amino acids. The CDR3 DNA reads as TGCGCCAGCAGCCAAAGTTTCTCACAGGCGTCCTACAATGAGCAGTTCTTC. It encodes CASSQSFSQASYNEQFF.

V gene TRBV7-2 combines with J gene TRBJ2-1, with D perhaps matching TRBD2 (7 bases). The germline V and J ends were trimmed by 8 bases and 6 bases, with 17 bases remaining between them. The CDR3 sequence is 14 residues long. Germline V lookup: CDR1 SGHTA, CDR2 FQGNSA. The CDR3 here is CASRGRELINEQFF. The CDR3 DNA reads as TGTGCCAGCCGGGGGCGGGAGCTTATCAATGAGCAGTTCTTC. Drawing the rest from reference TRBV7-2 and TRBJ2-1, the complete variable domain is GAGVSQSPSNKVTEKGKDVELRCDPISGHTALYWYRQSLGQGLEFLIYFQGNSAPDKSGLPSDRFSAERTGGSVSTLTIQRTQQEDSAVYLCASRGRELINEQFFGPGTRLTVL.

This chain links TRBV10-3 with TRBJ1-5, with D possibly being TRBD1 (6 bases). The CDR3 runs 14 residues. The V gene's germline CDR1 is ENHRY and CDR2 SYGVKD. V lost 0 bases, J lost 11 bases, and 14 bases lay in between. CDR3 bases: TGTGCCATCAGTGAGTCGGGACAAGATTCGACCCAGCATTTT. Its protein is CAISESGQDSTQHF.

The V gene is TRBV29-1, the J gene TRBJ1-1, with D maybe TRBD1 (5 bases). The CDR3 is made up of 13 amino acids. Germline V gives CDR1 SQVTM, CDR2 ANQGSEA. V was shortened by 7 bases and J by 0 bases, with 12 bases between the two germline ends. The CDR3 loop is CSGRTWMNTEAFF. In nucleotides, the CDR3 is TGCAGCGGTCGGACATGGATGAACACTGAAGCTTTCTTT.

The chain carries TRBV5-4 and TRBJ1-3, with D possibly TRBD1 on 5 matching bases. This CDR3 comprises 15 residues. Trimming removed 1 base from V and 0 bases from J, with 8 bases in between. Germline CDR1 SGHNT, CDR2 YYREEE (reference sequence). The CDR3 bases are TGTGCCAGCAGCTTGCAGGGTTACTCTGGAAACACCATATATTTT. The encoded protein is CASSLQGYSGNTIYF.

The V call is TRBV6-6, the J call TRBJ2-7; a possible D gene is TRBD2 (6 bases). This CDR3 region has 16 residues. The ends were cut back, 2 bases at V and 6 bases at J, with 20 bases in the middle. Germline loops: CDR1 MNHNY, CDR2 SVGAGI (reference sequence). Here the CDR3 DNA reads TGTGCCAGCAGTTACGCGGCCGGAGGGATGGAAGGCGAGCAGTACTTC. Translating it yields CASSYAAGGMEGEQYF.

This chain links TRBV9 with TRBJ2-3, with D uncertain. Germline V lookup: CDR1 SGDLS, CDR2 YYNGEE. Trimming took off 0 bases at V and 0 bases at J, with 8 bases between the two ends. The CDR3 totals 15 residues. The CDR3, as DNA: TGTGCCAGCAGCGTAGACCAGGCTAGCACAGATACGCAGTATTTT. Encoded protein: CASSVDQASTDTQYF.

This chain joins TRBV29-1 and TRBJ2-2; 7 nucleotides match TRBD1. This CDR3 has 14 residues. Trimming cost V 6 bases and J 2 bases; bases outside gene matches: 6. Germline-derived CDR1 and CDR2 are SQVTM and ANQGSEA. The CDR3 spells CSVTQGTNTGELFF. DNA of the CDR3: TGCAGCGTGACACAGGGGACCAACACCGGGGAGCTGTTTTTT.